This T cell receptor (beta chain) comes out of a study of shared clonotypes between healthy human individuals. Study overall: Each donor contributed plates that comprised three CD4 naive, three CD4 memory, two CD8 naive and one CD8 memory. Study-level results: The study's rarefaction showed incomplete sorted-subset sequencing despite large depth. Among donors, the sharing of clonotypes was expected to be influenced by sequencing depth. Clonotypes shared by all four sorted-subset donors had higher generation probabilities than non-shared clonotypes.

Some clones are missing from TCRdb's copy, which holds only in-frame ones; the method was immunoSEQ multiplex PCR. The sample has around 700,000 clones; around 73% are singletons. Concerning this clone itself: Its antigen remains unidentified.

Germline values: CDR1 MDHEN, CDR2 SYDVKM. V lost 1 base to trimming and J lost 3 bases; unmatched junction nucleotides: 7. This CDR3 is 18 amino acids long. The clonotype comes from a woman under 40 in good health. This sequence joins TRBV28 and TRBJ1-3; the match to TRBD1 covers 12 bases. The source material was memory CD4+ T cells sorted from blood. Documented subset: CD45RA-negative fraction. Written as DNA, the CDR3 is TGTGCCAGCAGTTTATACCCAGGGACAGGGGGCATTGGAAACACCATATATTTT. It yields the protein CASSLYPGTGGIGNTIYF.